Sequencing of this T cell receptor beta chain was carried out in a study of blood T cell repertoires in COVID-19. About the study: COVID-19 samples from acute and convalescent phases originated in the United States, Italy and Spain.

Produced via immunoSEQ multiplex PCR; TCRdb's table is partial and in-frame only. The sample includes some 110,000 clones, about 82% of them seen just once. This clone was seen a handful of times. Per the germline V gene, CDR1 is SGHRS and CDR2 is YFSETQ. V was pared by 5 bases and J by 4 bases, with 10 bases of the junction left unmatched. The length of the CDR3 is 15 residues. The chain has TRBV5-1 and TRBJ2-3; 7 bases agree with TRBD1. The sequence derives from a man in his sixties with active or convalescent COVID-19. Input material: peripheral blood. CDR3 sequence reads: CASSLTGVAPDTQYF. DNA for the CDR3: TGCGCCAGCAGTCTTACAGGGGTCGCACCAGATACGCAGTATTTT.